This T cell receptor (beta chain) stems from a study of T cell changes during pregnancy in multiple sclerosis. The CDR3 spans 15 residues. V dropped 3 bases and J dropped 2; count of bases not matched to a gene: 4. Germline V gene lookup returns CDR1 KGHSH and CDR2 LQKENI. Produced via immunoSEQ multiplex PCR; TCRdb's table is partial and in-frame only. The table shows some 64,000 clones, with roughly 87% occurring only once. The receptor was derived from a female donor in good health, enrolled as a control in a pregnancy study. The rearrangement uses TRBV18 and TRBJ2-5, with 9 nucleotides matching TRBD2. Sequencing was performed on peripheral blood, taken in the second trimester of pregnancy. The chain's CDR3 is CASSPDAGGQETQYF. The DNA for the CDR3 is TGTGCCAGCTCACCGGACGCGGGGGGGCAAGAGACCCAGTACTTC.